Included here is one TCR beta chain sequence, with context. Which antigen it targets is not known. No clone much larger than this one lies a single base away; base qualities are absent. Mismatch repair deficiency was established in every enrolled patient by polymerase chain reaction or immunohistochemistry. TCR sequencing was carried out for a few patients who responded to pembrolizumab therapy. Pembrolizumab PD-1 blockade was prospectively tested in advanced mismatch repair-deficient cancers, regardless of tissue of origin, in the phase II trial. Peripheral blood T cell samples were gathered serially, both before PD-1 blockade started and at multiple time points afterward. Blood sampling time points were reported as weeks after the first dose of pembrolizumab. Receptor amplification or capture employed the immunoSEQ multiplex PCR assay. TCRdb retrieved this table from immuneACCESS and kept in-frame rearrangements only. Not all clones are present; in checked studies, unresolved V genes account for under half, and no reason is known for the remainder. For this sample the table gives around 40,000 clones, of which 75% to 85% were detected only once. The ten biggest clones cover roughly 23% of the sample.

The data are from a study of PD-1 blockade in mismatch repair-deficient tumors (dated by TCRdb to the late 2010s). A note on the overall study: Between September 2013 and late 2016, the trial enrolled roughly 80 consecutive patients with approximately 12 types of mismatch repair-deficient cancer, all of whom had received prior treatment and were progressing. Deep sequencing of TCR CDR3 regions was used to track tumor-associated T cell clones in peripheral blood of patients responding to PD-1 blockade. The paper's findings and limits, for the study overall: Tumor-resident clones, often undetectable in blood before treatment, expanded rapidly after pembrolizumab and then contracted, generally before radiologic responses.

Measured from the cysteine to the phenylalanine, the CDR3 is 14 residues long. Just the 42-base CDR3 DNA is kept, in frame starting at base 1. A distance of 7 bases separates the germline ends of V and J, which lose 1 base and 0 bases respectively. Per the germline V gene, MGHDK is the CDR1 and SYGVNS is the CDR2. Sequenced material: peripheral blood, taken 4 weeks after starting pembrolizumab. This TCR was sampled from an adult with mismatch repair-deficient cancer. The sequence links TRBV25-1 to TRBJ2-7, with TRBD2 as a weak D call on 6 bases. The CDR3 region: CASSELGGSYEQYF. The nucleotides read TGTGCCAGCAGTGAATTGGGGGGCTCCTACGAGCAGTACTTC.